One sample yielded the 2 T cell receptor beta chains listed below, sequenced in a study of blood T cells in healthy people across ages. With a J-beta primer mix and a sample-barcoded 5' primer, a second PCR ran about 7 to 12 cycles. TCRdb re-called the 5' RACE reads with MiXCR, one entry per CDR3 protein. The profile shows 1.8 million or so distinct CDR3 sequences, about two fifths of them singletons. Sequencing was done on a sample of blood. These receptors were obtained from a human donor in good health.

As concerns this clonotype: An end of the junction does not agree with germline; a read error may underlie this. This sequence joins TRBV11-1 and TRBJ2-5; 8 bases map to TRBD2. The DNA end lines up better with TRBJ2-1; the J call may be wrong. CDR1 is SGHAT and CDR2 is FQDESV in the germline V gene (reference sequence). This CDR3 is 15 amino acids long. The DNA of the CDR3 is TGTGCCAGCAGCTTAGCGGCGGGGGGATTGAATGGGCAGTTCTTC. As protein: CASSLAAGGLNGQFF.

This chain joins TRBV30 and TRBJ2-7; a possible D gene is TRBD2 (7 bases). Germline CDR1 is GTSNPN and CDR2 is SVGIG (reference sequence). V was cut by 2 bases and J by 4 bases, with 15 bases left in between. CDR3 length equals 14 residues. CDR3 amino acids: CAWSKSGGGYEQYF. For the CDR3, the DNA is TGTGCCTGGAGTAAGTCGGGGGGCGGTTACGAGCAGTACTTC. The full variable domain, its missing parts supplied by reference TRBV30 and TRBJ2-7, is SQTIHQWPATLVQPVGSPLSLECTVEGTSNPNLYWYRQAAGRGLQLLFYSVGIGQISSEVPQNLSASRPQDRQFILSSKKLLLSDSGFYLCAWSKSGGGYEQYFGPGTRLTVT.